The sequence of this TCR beta chain was determined in a study of shared clonotypes between healthy human individuals. Study-level results: The rarefaction results pointed to incomplete sorted-subset sequencing despite large depth.

The V gene end was trimmed by 7 bases and the J gene end by 7 bases; junction bases not matched to a gene: 13. CDR3 length: 14 amino acids. Germline V gene data show CDR1 as MDHEN and CDR2 as SYDVKM. From CD4+ cells came CD45RA+ naive and CD45RA-negative memory subsets. In the case of this clone: The antigen remains undetermined.

Sequenced by immunoSEQ multiplex PCR; TCRdb stores in-frame clones only, minus some. Counted here are 2 million to 2.5 million clones, 92% occurring once; the ten biggest clones make up approximately 0.4%. The sample taken for sequencing was naive CD4+ T cells from PBMCs. Regarding subset: CD45RA+ positively selected. The genes are TRBV28 and TRBJ2-7; 7 nucleotides agree with TRBD2. The receptor was derived from a man aged 18 to 29 in good health. Some clones in this sample may be carry-over from other donors' samples. The CDR3: CASMFGGGPREQYF. Written as DNA, the CDR3 is TGTGCCAGCATGTTTGGGGGAGGGCCGAGGGAGCAGTACTTC. Supplemented by reference TRBV28 and TRBJ2-7, the full variable domain reads DVKVTQSSRYLVKRTGEKVFLECVQDMDHENMFWYRQDPGLGLRLIYFSYDVKMKEKGDIPEGYSVSREKKERFSLILESASTNQTSMYLCASMFGGGPREQYFGPGTRLTVT.